The present T cell receptor beta chain was sequenced within a study of cytomegalovirus exposure and HLA in healthy donors. The overall study: Ancestry clustering placed 81% of roughly 410 genotyped donors in the Caucasian-associated cluster.

Study findings and constraints: What a later analysis reportedly showed was that an Asian-associated ancestry cluster had fewer N-insertions than the approximately 700-donor mean.

The germline V gene encodes CDR1 MNHNS and CDR2 SASEGT. The CDR3 loop spans 16 amino acids. Trimming left V 4 bases short and J 4 bases short, with 17 bases between. About this clone itself: The antigen is undetermined.

Primers for the PCR totalled 60 Vbeta and 13 Jbeta. Sequencing used immunoSEQ multiplex PCR; TCRdb keeps in-frame clones, though not all of them. The sample lists under 300,000 clones, around 81% seen once, with 8% in the top ten. V usage is TRBV6-1 and J usage is TRBJ1-5, with unresolved D. The sequencing sample was made of PBMCs. The clonotype was recovered from a woman in her sixties or seventies in good health and CMV-seropositive. CDR3 sequence reads: CASSAYGELGNQPQHF. DNA of the CDR3: TGTGCCAGCAGTGCCTACGGGGAATTAGGTAATCAGCCCCAGCATTTT.